These T cell receptor beta chains were read from a single sample in a study of shared clonotypes between healthy human individuals. Produced via immunoSEQ multiplex PCR; TCRdb's table is partial and in-frame only. The sample shows 950,000 to 1,300,000 clones, approximately 72% of them seen only once. Sequencing was done on a sample of memory CD4+ T cells sorted from blood. These TCRs come from a man between 18 and 35 years old in good health. Each CDR3 is given with its conserved first and last residue. A D gene is named only where the DNA matches it firmly. Not every row has a clone size; where given, it reads once, few, many or a size class.

TRBV5-6	-	TRBJ2-5	-	TGTGCCAGCGGATGGACTGGGGGCGAGACCCAGTACTTC	CASGWTGGETQYF
TRBV7-8	TRBD2	TRBJ2-4	once	TGTGCCAGCAGCCAGGGACTAGCGGGTGCTCGACGGCCCAAAAACATTCAGTACTTC	CASSQGLAGARRPKNIQYF
TRBV19	TRBD2	TRBJ2-1	-	TGTGCCAGTAGCTCGGGAGGGAATGAGCAGTTCTTC	CASSSGGNEQFF
TRBV6-1	TRBD1	TRBJ1-1	-	TGTGCCAGCAGTCCACAGGGGATCAACGCTTTCTTT	CASSPQGINAFF
TRBV7-8	TRBD1	TRBJ2-5	few	TGTGCCAGCAGCACTCCGGGACAGGGAAACCAAGAGACCCAGTACTTC	CASSTPGQGNQETQYF
TRBV7-2	-	TRBJ1-5	once	TGTGCCAGCAGCTTAGAGGGCCATTTTTATAGCAATCAGCCCCAGCATTTT	CASSLEGHFYSNQPQHF
TRBV5-1	-	TRBJ1-5	-	TGCGCCAGCAGCTTAGGCGGTTTCAATCAGCCCCAGCATTTT	CASSLGGFNQPQHF
TRBV29-1	TRBD2	TRBJ2-1	-	TGCAGCGCCCGAGGCGGGAGGGTGGTTGAGCAGTTCTTC	CSARGGRVVEQFF
TRBV7-2	-	TRBJ2-7	-	TGTGCCAGCAGCCTGGTGGGGGACAAACCCTACGAGCAGTACTTC	CASSLVGDKPYEQYF
TRBV15	-	TRBJ2-1	-	TGTGCCACCAGTCAGGCATACTTAGGCAATGAGCAGTTCTTC	CATSQAYLGNEQFF
TRBV4-1	-	TRBJ1-1	-	TGCGCCAGCAGCAACGCCCTAAACACTGAAGCTTTCTTT	CASSNALNTEAFF
TRBV2	-	TRBJ1-2	-	TGTGCCAGCAGTGTAAGGCGTGGAGGTTATGGCTACACCTTC	CASSVRRGGYGYTF
TRBV19	-	TRBJ2-7	-	TGTGCCAGTAGTATTGGCGCAGGTGCTGGGGGCGAGCAGTACTTC	CASSIGAGAGGEQYF
TRBV19	-	TRBJ1-2	few	TGTGCCAGTAGCCTCAGGGGTCATGGCTATGGCTACACCTTC	CASSLRGHGYGYTF
TRBV7-2	-	TRBJ1-4	-	TGTGCCAGCAGCATTGGGACGAGTGAAAAACTGTTTTTT	CASSIGTSEKLFF
TRBV10-3	-	TRBJ2-6	once	TGTGCCATCAGCGGCAGGGGCCTCGAAGGGGCCAACGTCCTGACTTTC	CAISGRGLEGANVLTF
TRBV10-3	-	TRBJ1-6	-	TGTGCCATCAGTGAGTCGGGGCAGGGGTTTTCCTATAATTCACCCCTCCACTTT	CAISESGQGFSYNSPLHF
TRBV5-6	-	TRBJ2-1	-	TGTGCCAGCAGCTTGGGACAGGTACTTTTGGATGAGCAGTTCTTC	CASSLGQVLLDEQFF
TRBV6-6	-	TRBJ1-1	-	TGTGCCACCGCAGCGAACACTGAAGCTTTCTTT	CATAANTEAFF
TRBV5-6	-	TRBJ1-2	-	TGTGCCAGCAGCCTGCAGGCCCCTAACTATGGCTACACCTTC	CASSLQAPNYGYTF
TRBV19	TRBD1	TRBJ1-5	-	TGTGCCAGTACCATGGGAGACAGGGGTTTTTTAGGTCAGCCCCAGCATTTT	CASTMGDRGFLGQPQHF
TRBV6-1	-	TRBJ2-1	-	TGTGCCAGCAGTGACTCGGGAAGCTACAATGAGCAGTTCTTC	CASSDSGSYNEQFF
TRBV30	-	TRBJ2-3	-	TGTGCCTGGCGTTCTTCTAGCGGCACAGATACGCAGTATTTT	CAWRSSSGTDTQYF
TRBV5-4	-	TRBJ1-3	-	TGTGCCAGCAGCTTGTTGGGGTTGAACACCATATATTTT	CASSLLGLNTIYF
TRBV7-2	-	TRBJ1-1	-	TGTGCCAGCAGCCTCGGACCGGTTTTAGGCACTGAAGCTTTCTTT	CASSLGPVLGTEAFF
TRBV28	TRBD1	TRBJ2-5	-	TGTGCCAGCAGAAATACAGGGGGCGCTTCGGGAGAGACCCAGTACTTC	CASRNTGGASGETQYF
TRBV5-3	-	TRBJ2-2	-	TGTGCCAGAAGCTTATGCGAGTGTGAGAACACCGGGGAGCTGTTTTTT	CARSLCECENTGELFF
TRBV4-2	TRBD2	TRBJ2-1	-	TGTGCCAGCAGCCAAGGGATTCTAGCGGGGGGACTTTACTCCTACAATGAGCAGTTCTTC	CASSQGILAGGLYSYNEQFF
TRBV20-1	-	TRBJ1-1	-	TGCAGTGCTTCCAAGGACACTGAAGCTTTCTTT	CSASKDTEAFF
TRBV6-6	TRBD1	TRBJ1-2	-	TGTGCCAGCAGTGCCGTTTATTCAAGGACAGGGGACGGCTACACCTTC	CASSAVYSRTGDGYTF
TRBV30	-	TRBJ1-4	few	TGTGCCTGGAGCGTGATGGTGGCTAATGAAAAACTGTTTTTT	CAWSVMVANEKLFF
TRBV27	TRBD1	TRBJ1-4	-	TGTGCCAGCAGCCGGACAGGGATTAATGAAAAACTGTTTTTT	CASSRTGINEKLFF
TRBV7-2	-	TRBJ1-2	many	TGTGCCAGCAGCTTAGCGCGGCTGGGGGGGGGATATGGCTACACCTTC	CASSLARLGGGYGYTF
TRBV4-1	TRBD2	TRBJ2-7	once	TGCGCCAGCAGCCAGGGGCTAGCGGGCAACACCTACGAGCAGTACTTC	CASSQGLAGNTYEQYF
TRBV7-8	TRBD1	TRBJ1-6	-	TGTGCCAGCAGACCTCGACAGGGATTCGATTCACCCCTCCACTTT	CASRPRQGFDSPLHF
TRBV7-3	TRBD1	TRBJ2-3	-	TGTGCCAGCTCGCCTAGGGGGCAGCCCGATACGCAGTATTTT	CASSPRGQPDTQYF
TRBV5-4	TRBD1	TRBJ1-3	few	TGTGCCAGCAGTCAACAGGGGGGAAACACCATATATTTT	CASSQQGGNTIYF
TRBV19	-	TRBJ1-6	-	TGTGCCAGCGGGAAAAAGGGAAAGAATTCACCCCTCCACTTT	CASGKKGKNSPLHF
TRBV13	-	TRBJ2-3	-	TGTGCCAGCAGCTTTGAAGGTTCCACCACAGATACGCAGTATTTT	CASSFEGSTTDTQYF
TRBV4-1	TRBD1	TRBJ2-1	-	TGCGCCAGCAGCCAATTCCGGGACAGGGGGGGAAATGAGCAGTTCTTC	CASSQFRDRGGNEQFF
TRBV5-1	TRBD1	TRBJ1-1	once	TGCGCCAGCAGCAGGGGACAGGGGGGCACTGAAGCTTTCTTT	CASSRGQGGTEAFF
TRBV28	-	TRBJ2-3	-	TGTGCCAGCAGTGGGGGATTTACGCAGTATTTT	CASSGGFTQYF
TRBV7-9	-	TRBJ1-2	-	TGTGCCAGCACCGGGACTTCCGGGAGGCGCTATGGCTACACCTTC	CASTGTSGRRYGYTF
TRBV5-1	-	TRBJ1-1	-	TGCGCCAGCAGCTTGGGGACATTTGCGAACACTGAAGCTTTCTTT	CASSLGTFANTEAFF
TRBV10-3	-	TRBJ1-1	few	TGTGCCATCAGTGACGGGTGGGGCACTGAAGCTTTCTTT	CAISDGWGTEAFF